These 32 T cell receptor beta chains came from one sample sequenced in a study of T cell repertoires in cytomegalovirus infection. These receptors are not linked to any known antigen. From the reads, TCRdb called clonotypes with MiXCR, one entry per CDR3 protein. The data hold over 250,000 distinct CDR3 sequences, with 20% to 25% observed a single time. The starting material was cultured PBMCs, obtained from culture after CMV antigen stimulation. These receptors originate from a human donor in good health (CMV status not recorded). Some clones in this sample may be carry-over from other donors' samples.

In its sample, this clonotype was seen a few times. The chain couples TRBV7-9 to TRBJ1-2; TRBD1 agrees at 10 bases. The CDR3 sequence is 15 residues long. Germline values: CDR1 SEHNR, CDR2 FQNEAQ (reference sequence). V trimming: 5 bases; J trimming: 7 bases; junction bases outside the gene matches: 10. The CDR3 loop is CASSPISTGGGGYTF. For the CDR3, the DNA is TGTGCCAGCAGCCCCATATCGACAGGGGGCGGTGGCTACACCTTC.

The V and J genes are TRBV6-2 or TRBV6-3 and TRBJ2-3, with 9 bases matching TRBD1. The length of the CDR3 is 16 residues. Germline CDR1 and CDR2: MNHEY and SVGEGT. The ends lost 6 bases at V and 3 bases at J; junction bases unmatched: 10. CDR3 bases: TGTGCCAGCAGAACCTCCGGGACAGGGAAAACAGATACGCAGTATTTT. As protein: CASRTSGTGKTDTQYF.

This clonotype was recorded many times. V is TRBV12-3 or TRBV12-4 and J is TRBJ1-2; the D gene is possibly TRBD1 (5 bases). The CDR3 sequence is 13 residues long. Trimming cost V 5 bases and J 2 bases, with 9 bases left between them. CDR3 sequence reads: CASSLGRNYGYTF. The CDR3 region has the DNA TGTGCCAGCAGTCTGGGACGGAACTATGGCTACACCTTC.

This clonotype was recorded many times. The CDR3 sequence is CASSPRSGRDEQFF. CDR3 DNA sequence: TGTGCCAGCAGCCCTCGTAGCGGACGGGATGAGCAGTTCTTC. The chain combines TRBV7-9 with TRBJ2-1, with D maybe TRBD2 (6 bases). CDR1 and CDR2 (germline): SEHNR, FQNEAQ (reference sequence). Trimming shortened V by 5 bases and J by 8 bases, and 16 bases separated the two germline ends. The CDR3 has 14 residues.

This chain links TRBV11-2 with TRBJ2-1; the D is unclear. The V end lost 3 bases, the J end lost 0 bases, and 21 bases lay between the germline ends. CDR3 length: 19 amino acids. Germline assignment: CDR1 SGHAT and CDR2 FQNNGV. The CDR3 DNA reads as TGTGCCAGCAGCTTCGTTTCTCCCGTGGCGCGGAGCTCCTACAATGAGCAGTTCTTC. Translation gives CASSFVSPVARSSYNEQFF.

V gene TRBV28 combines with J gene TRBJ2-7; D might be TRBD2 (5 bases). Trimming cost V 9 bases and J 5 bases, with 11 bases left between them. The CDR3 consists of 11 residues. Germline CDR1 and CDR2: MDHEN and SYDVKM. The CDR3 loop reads CASIRGNEQYF. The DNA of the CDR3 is TGTGCCAGTATAAGAGGGAACGAGCAGTACTTC. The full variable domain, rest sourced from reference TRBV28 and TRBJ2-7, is DVKVTQSSRYLVKRTGEKVFLECVQDMDHENMFWYRQDPGLGLRLIYFSYDVKMKEKGDIPEGYSVSREKKERFSLILESASTNQTSMYLCASIRGNEQYFGPGTRLTVT.

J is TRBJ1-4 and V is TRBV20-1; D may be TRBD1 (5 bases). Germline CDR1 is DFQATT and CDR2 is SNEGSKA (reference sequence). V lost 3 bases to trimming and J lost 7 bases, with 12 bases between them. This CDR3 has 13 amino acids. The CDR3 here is CSARSRVGEKLFF. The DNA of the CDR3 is TGCAGTGCTAGGAGCAGGGTGGGTGAAAAACTGTTTTTT.

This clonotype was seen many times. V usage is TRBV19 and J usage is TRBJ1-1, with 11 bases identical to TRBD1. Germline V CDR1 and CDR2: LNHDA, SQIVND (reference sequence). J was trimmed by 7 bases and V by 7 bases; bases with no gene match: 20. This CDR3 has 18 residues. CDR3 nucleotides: TGTGCCAGTACGTTTGAGGTTTTCCGGACAGGGGGCAAGGATGAAGCTTTCTTT. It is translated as CASTFEVFRTGGKDEAFF.

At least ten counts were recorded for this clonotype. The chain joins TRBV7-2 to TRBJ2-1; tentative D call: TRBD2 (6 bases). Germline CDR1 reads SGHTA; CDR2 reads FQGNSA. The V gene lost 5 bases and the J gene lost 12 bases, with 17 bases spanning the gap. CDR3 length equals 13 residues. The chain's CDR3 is CASSATPGVRQFF. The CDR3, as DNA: TGTGCCAGCAGCGCCACTCCGGGGGTCAGGCAGTTCTTC. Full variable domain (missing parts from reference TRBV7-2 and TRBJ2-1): GAGVSQSPSNKVTEKGKDVELRCDPISGHTALYWYRQSLGQGLEFLIYFQGNSAPDKSGLPSDRFSAERTGGSVSTLTIQRTQQEDSAVYLCASSATPGVRQFFGPGTRLTVL.

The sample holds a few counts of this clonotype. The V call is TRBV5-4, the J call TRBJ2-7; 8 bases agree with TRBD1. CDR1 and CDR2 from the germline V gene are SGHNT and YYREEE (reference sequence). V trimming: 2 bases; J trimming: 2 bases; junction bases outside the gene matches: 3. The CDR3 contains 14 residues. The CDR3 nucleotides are TGTGCCAGCAGCTTTGGACAGGGAACCTACGAGCAGTACGTC. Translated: CASSFGQGTYEQYV.

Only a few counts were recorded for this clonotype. CDR3 in DNA: TGTGCCAGCAGTTACACACTAGCGGACCAAGAGACCCAGTACTTC. Its translation: CASSYTLADQETQYF. The chain combines TRBV6-5 with TRBJ2-5; 8 positions match TRBD2. The CDR3 totals 15 residues. CDR1 and CDR2 (germline): MNHEY, SVGAGI. With V trimmed by 2 bases and J by 0 bases, 2 bases remained unmatched.

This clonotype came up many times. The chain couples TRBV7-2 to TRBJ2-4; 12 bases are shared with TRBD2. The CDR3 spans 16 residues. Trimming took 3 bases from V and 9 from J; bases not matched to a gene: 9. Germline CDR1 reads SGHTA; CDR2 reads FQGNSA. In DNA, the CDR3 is TGTGCCAGCAGCTTGTTGACTAGCGGGAGATTGGCCATTCAGTACTTC. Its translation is CASSLLTSGRLAIQYF.

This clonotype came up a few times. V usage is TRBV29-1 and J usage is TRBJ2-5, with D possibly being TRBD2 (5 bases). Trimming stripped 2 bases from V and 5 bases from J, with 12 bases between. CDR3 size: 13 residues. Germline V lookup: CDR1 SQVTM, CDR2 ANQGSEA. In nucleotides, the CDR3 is TGCAGCGTTGAATACCGGGATGCGGAGACCCAGTACTTC. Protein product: CSVEYRDAETQYF. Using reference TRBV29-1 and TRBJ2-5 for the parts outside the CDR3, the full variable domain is SAVISQKPSRDICQRGTSLTIQCQVDSQVTMMFWYRQQPGQSLTLIATANQGSEATYESGFVIDKFPISRPNLTFSTLTVSNMSPEDSSIYLCSVEYRDAETQYFGPGTRLLVL.

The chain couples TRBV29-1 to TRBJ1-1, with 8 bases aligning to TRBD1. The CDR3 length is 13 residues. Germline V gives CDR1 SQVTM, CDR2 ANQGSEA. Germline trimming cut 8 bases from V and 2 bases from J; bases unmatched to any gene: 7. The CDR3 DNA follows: TGCAGCTTGACAGGGGCCGCCAACACTGAAGCTTTCTTT. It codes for CSLTGAANTEAFF. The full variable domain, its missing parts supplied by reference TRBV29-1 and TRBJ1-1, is SAVISQKPSRDICQRGTSLTIQCQVDSQVTMMFWYRQQPGQSLTLIATANQGSEATYESGFVIDKFPISRPNLTFSTLTVSNMSPEDSSIYLCSLTGAANTEAFFGQGTRLTVV.

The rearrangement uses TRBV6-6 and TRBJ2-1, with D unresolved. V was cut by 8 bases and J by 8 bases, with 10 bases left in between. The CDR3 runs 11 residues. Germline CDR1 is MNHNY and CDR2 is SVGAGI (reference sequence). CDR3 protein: CASEGSDEQFF. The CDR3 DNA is TGTGCCAGCGAAGGATCGGATGAGCAGTTCTTC.

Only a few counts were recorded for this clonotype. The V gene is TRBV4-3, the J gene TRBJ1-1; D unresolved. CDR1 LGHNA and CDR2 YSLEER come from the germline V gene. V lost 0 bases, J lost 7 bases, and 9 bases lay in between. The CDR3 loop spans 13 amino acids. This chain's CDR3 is CASSQEVGVEAFF. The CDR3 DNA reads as TGCGCCAGCAGCCAAGAGGTCGGGGTTGAAGCTTTCTTT.

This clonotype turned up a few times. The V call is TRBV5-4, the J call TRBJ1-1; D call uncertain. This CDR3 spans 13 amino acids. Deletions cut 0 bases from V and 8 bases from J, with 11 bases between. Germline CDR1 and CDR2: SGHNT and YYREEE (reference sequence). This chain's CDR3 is CASSLDPLREAFF. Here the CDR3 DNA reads TGTGCCAGCAGCTTGGATCCTCTAAGGGAAGCTTTCTTT.

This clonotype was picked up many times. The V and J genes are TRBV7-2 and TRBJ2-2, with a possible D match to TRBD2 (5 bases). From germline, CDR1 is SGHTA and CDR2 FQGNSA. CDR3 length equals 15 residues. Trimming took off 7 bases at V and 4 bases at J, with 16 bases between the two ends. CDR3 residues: CASTRTSGLTGELFF. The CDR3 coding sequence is TGTGCCAGCACCCGAACGAGCGGCCTCACCGGGGAGCTGTTTTTT.

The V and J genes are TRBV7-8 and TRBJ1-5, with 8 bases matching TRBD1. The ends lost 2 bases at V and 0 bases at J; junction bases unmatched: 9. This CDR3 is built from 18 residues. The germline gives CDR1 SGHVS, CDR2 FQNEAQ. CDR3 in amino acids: CASSLRGYRGYSNQPQHF. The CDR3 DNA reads TGTGCCAGCAGCTTACGGGGATACAGGGGGTATAGCAATCAGCCCCAGCATTTT.

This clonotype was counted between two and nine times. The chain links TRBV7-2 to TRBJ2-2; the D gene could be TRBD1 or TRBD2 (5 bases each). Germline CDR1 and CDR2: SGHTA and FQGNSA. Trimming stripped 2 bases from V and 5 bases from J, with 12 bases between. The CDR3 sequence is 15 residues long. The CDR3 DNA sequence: TGTGCCAGCAGCTTAAAGATGGGGGAGACCGGGGAGCTGTTTTTT. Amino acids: CASSLKMGETGELFF.

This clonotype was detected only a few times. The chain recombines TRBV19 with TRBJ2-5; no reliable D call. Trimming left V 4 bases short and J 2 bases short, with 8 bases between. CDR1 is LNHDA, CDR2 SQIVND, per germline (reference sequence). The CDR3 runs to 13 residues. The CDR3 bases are TGTGCCAGTAGTAGGGCCCATCAAGAGACCCAGTACTTC. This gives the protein CASSRAHQETQYF. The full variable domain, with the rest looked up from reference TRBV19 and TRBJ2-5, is DGGITQSPKYLFRKEGQNVTLSCEQNLNHDAMYWYRQDPGQGLRLIYYSQIVNDFQKGDIAEGYSVSREKKESFPLTVTSAQKNPTAFYLCASSRAHQETQYFGPGTRLLVL.

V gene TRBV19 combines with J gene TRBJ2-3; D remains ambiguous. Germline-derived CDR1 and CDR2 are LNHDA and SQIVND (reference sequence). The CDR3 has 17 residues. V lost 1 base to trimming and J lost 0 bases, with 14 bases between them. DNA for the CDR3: TGTGCCAGTAGTATAGGGGCGGCGGCGAGGAGCACAGATACGCAGTATTTT. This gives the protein CASSIGAAARSTDTQYF.

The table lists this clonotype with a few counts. CDR3 nucleotides: TGTGCCAGCAGTTTACCCAGGGGGCCGCGTAATGAGCAGTTCTTC. It is translated as CASSLPRGPRNEQFF. The chain employs TRBV27 and TRBJ2-1; 8 bases map to TRBD1. Losses at the gene ends were 2 bases for V and 7 bases for J; bases not matched to a gene: 7. Germline CDR1 and CDR2: MNHEY and SMNVEV (reference sequence). This CDR3 has 15 residues.

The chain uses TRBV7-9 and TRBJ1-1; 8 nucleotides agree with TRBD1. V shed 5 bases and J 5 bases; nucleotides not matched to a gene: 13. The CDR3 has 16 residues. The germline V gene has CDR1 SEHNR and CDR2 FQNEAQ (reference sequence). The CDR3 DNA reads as TGTGCCAGCAGCCCAAGAGGACAGGGTAGCAGGACTGAAGCTTTCTTT. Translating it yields CASSPRGQGSRTEAFF.

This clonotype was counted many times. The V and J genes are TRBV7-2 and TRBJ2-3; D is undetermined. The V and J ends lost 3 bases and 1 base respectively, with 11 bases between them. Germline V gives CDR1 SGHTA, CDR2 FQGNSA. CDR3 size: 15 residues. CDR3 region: CASSFPVSGTDTQYF. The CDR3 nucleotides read TGTGCCAGCAGCTTCCCCGTGAGCGGCACAGATACGCAGTATTTT.

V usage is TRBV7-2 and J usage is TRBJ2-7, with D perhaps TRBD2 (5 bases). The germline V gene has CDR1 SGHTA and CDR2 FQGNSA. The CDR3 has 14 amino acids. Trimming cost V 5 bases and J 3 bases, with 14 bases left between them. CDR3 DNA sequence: TGTGCCAGCAGCCCGGGAAACCTGGTCTACGAGCAGTACTTC. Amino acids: CASSPGNLVYEQYF.

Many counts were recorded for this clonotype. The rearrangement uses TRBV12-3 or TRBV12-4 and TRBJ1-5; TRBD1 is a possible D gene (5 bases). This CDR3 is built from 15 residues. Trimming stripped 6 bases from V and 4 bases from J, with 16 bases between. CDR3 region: CASRLGTGGNQPQHF. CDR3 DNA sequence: TGTGCCAGCAGACTTGGGACCGGTGGGAATCAGCCCCAGCATTTT.

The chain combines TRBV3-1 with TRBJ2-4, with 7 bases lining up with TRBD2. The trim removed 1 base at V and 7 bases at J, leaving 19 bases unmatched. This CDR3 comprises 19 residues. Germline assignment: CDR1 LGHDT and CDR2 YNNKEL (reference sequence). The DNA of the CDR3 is TGTGCCAGCAGCCAAGTGGCCCCAGGGACTAAGGTGGAGTGGAACATTCAGTACTTC. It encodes CASSQVAPGTKVEWNIQYF.

CDR3 sequence reads: CATSDLEEETQYF. As DNA, the CDR3 is TGTGCCACCAGTGATTTGGAAGAAGAGACCCAGTACTTC. The chain links TRBV24-1 to TRBJ2-5; D is unclear. The V end was cut by 0 bases, the J end by 3 bases, with 4 bases between. This CDR3 spans 13 amino acids. Germline loops: CDR1 KGHDR, CDR2 SFDVKD.

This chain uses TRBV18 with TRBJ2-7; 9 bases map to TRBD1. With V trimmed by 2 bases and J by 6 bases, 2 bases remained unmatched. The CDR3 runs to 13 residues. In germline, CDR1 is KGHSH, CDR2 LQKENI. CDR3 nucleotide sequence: TGTGCCAGCTCACCAACGGGACAGGGCGAGCAGTACGTC. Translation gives CASSPTGQGEQYV.

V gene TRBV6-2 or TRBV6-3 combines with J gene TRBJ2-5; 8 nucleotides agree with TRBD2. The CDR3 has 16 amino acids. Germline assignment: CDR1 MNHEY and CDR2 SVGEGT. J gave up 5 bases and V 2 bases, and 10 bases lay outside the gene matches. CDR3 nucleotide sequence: TGTGCCAGCAGTTACCGTTCAGCGGGAGTAAGCGAGACCCAGTACTTC. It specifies CASSYRSAGVSETQYF.

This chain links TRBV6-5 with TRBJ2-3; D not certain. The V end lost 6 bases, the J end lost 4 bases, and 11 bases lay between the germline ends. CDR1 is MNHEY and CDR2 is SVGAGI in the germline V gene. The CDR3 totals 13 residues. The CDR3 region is CASRLPAADTQYF. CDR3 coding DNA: TGTGCCAGCAGGCTCCCGGCCGCAGATACGCAGTATTTT.